This TCR beta chain stems from a study of blood T cell repertoires in COVID-19. This CDR3 comprises 16 residues. Germline loops: CDR1 MNHEY, CDR2 SVGAGI. The V and J ends lost 2 bases and 3 bases, in that order; junction bases with no gene match: 8. Source study methods: Cell counts per sample came from amplifying reference gene primers. Using immunoSEQ multiplex PCR, the repertoire was profiled, and TCRdb retains in-frame clones only, with some absent. D and trimming come from the DNA, and the V and J calls and clone size come from that table. Of about 95,000 clones listed, 89% were seen once; the top ten hold more than 4.5%.

The sample comprised peripheral blood. The rearrangement links TRBV6-5 to TRBJ2-3, with 7 bases lining up with TRBD1. This receptor was obtained from a man in his 60s with COVID-19, enrolled during active disease. DNA for the CDR3: TGTGCCAGCAGTTACGGGGACAGCCTGTTAACAGATACGCAGTATTTT. Translating it yields CASSYGDSLLTDTQYF.